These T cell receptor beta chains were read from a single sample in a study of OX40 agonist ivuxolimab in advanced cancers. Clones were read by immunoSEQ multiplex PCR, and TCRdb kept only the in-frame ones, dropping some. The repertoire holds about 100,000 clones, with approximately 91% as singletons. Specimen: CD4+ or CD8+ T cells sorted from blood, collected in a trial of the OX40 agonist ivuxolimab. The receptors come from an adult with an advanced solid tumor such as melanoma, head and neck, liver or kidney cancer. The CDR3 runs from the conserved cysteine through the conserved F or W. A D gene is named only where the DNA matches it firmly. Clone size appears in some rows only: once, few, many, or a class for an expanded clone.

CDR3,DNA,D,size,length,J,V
CASSLSGNNEQFF,TGTGCCAGCAGCTTATCAGGAAACAATGAGCAGTTCTTC,-,-,13,TRBJ2-1,TRBV11-2
CASSLGDTQYF,TGCGCCAGCAGCTTGGGCGATACGCAGTATTTT,-,-,11,TRBJ2-3,TRBV5-1
CASSFGANSNQPQHF,TGTGCCAGCAGCTTCGGTGCAAATAGCAATCAGCCCCAGCATTTT,-,-,15,TRBJ1-5,TRBV5-4
CASSRQGYEQYF,TGCGCCAGCAGCAGACAGGGCTACGAGCAGTACTTC,TRBD1,-,12,TRBJ2-7,TRBV5-1
CSVAQGSVQPQHF,TGCAGCGTTGCACAGGGTTCTGTTCAGCCCCAGCATTTT,-,-,13,TRBJ1-5,TRBV29-1
CASSFRRNTEAFF,TGTGCCAGCAGCTTTAGACGGAACACTGAAGCTTTCTTT,-,-,13,TRBJ1-1,TRBV7-3
CAWESGRITGGNYGYTF,TGTGCCTGGGAGTCGGGTCGGATTACAGGGGGGAACTATGGCTACACCTTC,TRBD1,-,17,TRBJ1-2,TRBV30
CASSAPAGNTIYF,TGTGCCAGCAGCGCCCCGGCGGGAAACACCATATATTTT,-,-,13,TRBJ1-3,TRBV9
CASSLSWGSAYEQYF,TGTGCCAGCAGTTTATCTTGGGGATCGGCCTACGAGCAGTACTTC,-,-,15,TRBJ2-7,TRBV27
CASSLGSRTNEKLFF,TGCGCCAGCAGCTTGGGCTCCCGGACTAATGAAAAACTGTTTTTT,-,-,15,TRBJ1-4,TRBV5-1
CASSVHPDGGTGVYF,TGTGCCAGCAGCGTCCATCCCGACGGGGGGACCGGAGTCTACTTC,TRBD2,-,15,TRBJ2-7,TRBV9
CASSLVVQDEQFF,TGCGCCAGCAGCTTGGTCGTGCAGGATGAGCAGTTCTTC,-,-,13,TRBJ2-1,TRBV5-1
CASSSPTGGGSYEQYF,TGTGCCAGCAGCTCGCCGACAGGGGGAGGCTCCTACGAGCAGTACTTC,TRBD1,few,16,TRBJ2-7,TRBV7-9
CASSLGSGRIDEQFF,TGTGCCAGCAGCTTAGGTAGCGGGAGGATAGATGAGCAGTTCTTC,TRBD2,-,15,TRBJ2-1,TRBV11-1
CASSARLAGEQQYF,TGTGCCAGCAGCGCGCGACTAGCGGGAGAACAGCAGTACTTC,TRBD2,-,14,TRBJ2-7,TRBV13
CASSIPGILLSSYNEQFF,TGTGCCAGTAGTATCCCTGGGATTCTTCTTAGCTCCTACAATGAGCAGTTCTTC,-,-,18,TRBJ2-1,TRBV19
CASSLDPSGTEAFF,TGTGCCAGCAGCTTAGACCCGAGTGGCACTGAAGCTTTCTTT,-,-,14,TRBJ1-1,TRBV7-2
CASRETGRAQPQHF,TGTGCCTCCCGGGAGACAGGGCGCGCTCAGCCCCAGCATTTT,TRBD1,-,14,TRBJ1-5,TRBV6-5
CASSEQYSSNQPQHF,TGTGCCAGCAGTGAGCAGTATTCGAGCAATCAGCCCCAGCATTTT,-,once,15,TRBJ1-5,TRBV2
CASSLSEQTPYNEQFF,TGCGCCAGCAGCTTGTCGGAGCAGACCCCCTACAATGAGCAGTTCTTC,-,-,16,TRBJ2-1,TRBV5-1
CASSPGSPPLGYTF,TGTGCCAGCAGCCCCGGTTCTCCCCCGCTGGGCTACACCTTC,-,-,14,TRBJ1-2,TRBV7-8
CASSSGTSITDTQYF,TGTGCCAGCAGCTCCGGGACTAGCATAACAGATACGCAGTATTTT,TRBD2,-,15,TRBJ2-3,TRBV5-4
CASSVARVAGGLGNEQFF,TGTGCCAGCAGCGTAGCTCGGGTAGCGGGAGGGCTAGGCAATGAGCAGTTCTTC,TRBD2,-,18,TRBJ2-1,TRBV9
CAWSVGRWDRSLAYNEQFF,TGTGCCTGGAGTGTGGGGCGGTGGGACAGAAGTTTAGCCTACAATGAGCAGTTCTTC,TRBD1,-,19,TRBJ2-1,TRBV30
CASSAPGLAGAHEQFF,TGCGCCAGCAGTGCCCCCGGACTAGCGGGAGCACATGAGCAGTTCTTC,TRBD2,-,16,TRBJ2-1,TRBV10-1
CASSQEGRWGYYEQYF,TGCGCCAGCAGCCAAGAGGGCCGGTGGGGTTACTACGAGCAGTACTTC,-,-,16,TRBJ2-7,TRBV4-1
CAWSRDRGQYF,TGTGCCTGGTCCCGGGACAGGGGGCAGTACTTC,TRBD1,-,11,TRBJ2-7,TRBV30
CASSLASGSYNEQFF,TGTGCCAGCAGCTTGGCTAGCGGTTCCTACAATGAGCAGTTCTTC,TRBD2,-,15,TRBJ2-1,TRBV5-5
CASSILAGASDTQYF,TGTGCCAGTAGTATTCTTGCGGGAGCTTCAGATACGCAGTATTTT,TRBD2,-,15,TRBJ2-3,TRBV19
CASNPSGGPGEQFF,TGTGCCAGCAACCCTAGCGGGGGGCCGGGTGAGCAGTTCTTC,TRBD2,-,14,TRBJ2-1,TRBV7-3
CASSKQGGRRAIYF,TGTGCCAGCAGTAAACAGGGGGGACGCCGCGCCATATATTTT,TRBD1,-,14,TRBJ1-3,TRBV6-5